Sequencing of this T cell receptor (beta chain) was carried out in a study of T cells after posttransplantation cyclophosphamide listed by TCRdb under 2016. Broadly, across the study: Using TRB sequencing, the study followed how the T cell repertoire reconstituted after myeloablative bone marrow transplantation in which posttransplantation cyclophosphamide served as GVHD prophylaxis. Because TRA and TRB clonality correlated tightly in 9 samples, later TCR analyses were limited to TRB. Antigen receptor sequencing covered samples from roughly 35 PTCy-treated patients and about 17 of their related bone marrow donors. Blood from all 35 or so PTCy patients with 1-year posttransplant specimens was subjected to TRB sequencing. TRB sequencing was also done on up to about 3 additional blood samples from 2 to 5.2 years after transplant in 3 patients, and on pretransplant blood from several patients. Public TRB sequences were queried against a database of over 3,000 sequences associated with responses to pathogens, tumor antigens, self-antigens and alloantigens. General conclusions and limits of the study: Donor-recipient similarity was low at 1-2 months but increased during the first year, and donor CD8+ memory clones often dominated later blood repertoires. Across under 50 patients, recipient CMV seropositivity and CMV reactivation were highly associated with TRB clonality; PTCy diversity was similar to CNI/methotrexate controls. The TRB repertoires of T cells infiltrating skin or the GI tract showed only limited overlap with the TRB repertoires found in blood.

Remarks on this clone: Its antigen is still unknown. The sample holds no much larger clone one base away, and base qualities are not on file.

CDR1 MDHEN and CDR2 SYDVKM are derived from the germline V gene. From the cysteine up to the phenylalanine, the CDR3 has a length of 15 residues. The CDR3 DNA has 45 bases and is translated from base 1. Trimming leaves V shorter by 3 bases and J shorter by 5 bases, with the junction holding 7 bases beyond the gene matches. Peripheral blood samples were provided by related bone marrow donors on the day of marrow donation. Mononuclear cells from peripheral blood and bone marrow were separated by Ficoll-Hypaque density centrifugation and then cryopreserved. Genomic DNA was used for TRB sequencing, which was performed with the immunoSEQ assay at survey resolution or with the hsTCRB kit. The published analysis was carried out like this. The immunoSEQ software handled the initial read processing, while the LymphoSeq R package was used for the repertoire analyses. Clonality was computed as 1 minus normalized Shannon entropy; Gini coefficient was also calculated for each TRB dataset. Phenotypes of unsorted samples were inferred by mapping TRB sequences from sorted subsets of the recipient or donor onto unsorted samples of the same recipient. Imported from immuneACCESS, the table was reduced by TCRdb to in-frame sequences with V and J called. These copies leave out some clones; in studies compared against another copy, an unresolved V gene accounts for under half, and the cause of the remainder is not known. D and trimming were read from the DNA, whereas the V and J calls and clone size are those reported in that table. In all, the sample holds some 49,000 clones, and 92% of those were seen once. 3% to 3.5% of the sample belongs to the ten largest clones.

This receptor was taken from a woman between 50 and 59 years old in good health and a related stem cell transplant donor. The V and J segments used are TRBV28 and TRBJ1-1; 9 middle bases align to TRBD1. Material for sequencing was PBMCs. The DNA reads TGTGCCAGCAGTTTTACAGGGGGCGGTGATACTGAAGCTTTCTTT. This encodes CASSFTGGGDTEAFF.